The TCR beta chain under discussion was sequenced for a study of cytomegalovirus exposure and HLA in healthy donors. Both 60 Vbeta primers and 13 Jbeta primers went into the PCR. TCRdb's table, derived via immunoSEQ multiplex PCR, lists solely in-frame clones and lacks some. Of roughly 120,000 clones in the sample, approximately 9.4% were seen once. The V end was cut by 3 bases, the J end by 4 bases, with 14 bases between. Germline V gene data show CDR1 as SGDLS and CDR2 as YYNGEE. The CDR3 loop spans 15 amino acids. There were likely unrecorded immune exposures, though donors were nominally healthy when sampled. This clone was observed a handful of times. No antigen is known for it. Study results and limitations: Later analysis identified a missense DCLRE1C variant that was linked to TCR beta V- and J-gene trimming.

The source is a man between 25 and 39 years old in good health and CMV-seronegative. This sequence joins TRBV9 and TRBJ2-1; possibly TRBD2 for D (6 bases). Sequenced sample: PBMCs. CDR3 bases: TGTGCCAGCAGCGCGGGATCAGGAGGGTACAATGAGCAGTTCTTC. The encoded protein is CASSAGSGGYNEQFF.